Each of the 30 T cell receptor beta chains below was sequenced from the same sample in a study of shared clonotypes between healthy human individuals (dated by TCRdb to 2020 to 2022). The library was generated by the immunoSEQ multiplex PCR assay. TCRdb stores this immuneACCESS table with in-frame sequences only. Part of the clones is absent; in the studies checked, under half of the shortfall reflects unresolved V genes, and no reason is known for the rest. This sample comprises approximately 1.5 million clones, about 98% of them detected only once. Jointly, the top ten make up around 0.45% of the sample. The sample consisted of naive CD4+ T cells sorted from blood. This specimen's cell subset or site label, per the study, means: CD45RA+ positively selected. All receptors derive from a man aged 25-40 years in good health.

This chain connects TRBV7-2 to TRBJ1-4; D ambiguous. CDR1 and CDR2 from the germline V gene are SGHTA and FQGNSA. V dropped 1 base and J dropped 4 bases, with 10 bases sitting between them. CDR3 length: 15 residues. In DNA, the CDR3 is TGTGCCAGCAGCTTAGTGGCAGGCCTTAATGAAAAACTGTTTTTT. Translating gives CASSLVAGLNEKLFF.

The chain couples TRBV6-5 to TRBJ1-2, with a possible D match to TRBD1 (5 bases). Per germline, CDR1 MNHEY and CDR2 SVGAGI. Between the trimmed V and J ends, which lost 5 bases and 8 bases, there was a span of 12 bases. The CDR3 covers 12 residues. The CDR3 sequence is CASSKPGTGYTF. The CDR3 DNA reads TGTGCCAGCAGTAAACCCGGGACGGGCTACACCTTC.

Comments on this clone: At the DNA level, this CDR3 is encoded by other sequences in the same sample as well. The chain uses TRBV18 and TRBJ2-1, with 10 bases lining up with TRBD2. V was clipped by 3 bases and J by 6 bases; unmatched bases: 5. Germline CDR1 is KGHSH and CDR2 is LQKENI. The length of the CDR3 is 15 residues. The CDR3: CASSPLAGDLNEQFF. CDR3 sequence (DNA): TGTGCCAGCTCACCCCTAGCGGGAGATCTCAATGAGCAGTTCTTC.

Remarks on this clone: In the same sample, other DNA sequences code for this CDR3. This rearrangement joins TRBV5-8 to TRBJ2-7, with no clear D. The CDR3 consists of 10 residues. Trimming stripped 8 bases from V and 3 bases from J, with 6 bases between. Germline CDR1 reads SGHTS; CDR2 reads YDEGEE. CDR3 sequence reads: CASSFYEQYF. The CDR3, as DNA: TGTGCCAGTTCCTTCTACGAGCAGTACTTC.

The V and J genes are TRBV29-1 and TRBJ2-5, with 8 positions matching TRBD2. The CDR3 sequence is 15 residues long. Germline values: CDR1 SQVTM, CDR2 ANQGSEA. Trimming cost V 4 bases and J 5 bases; bases outside gene matches: 12. CDR3 coding DNA: TGCAGCGTTGGTCCGGGAGGGCCCTCGGGGGAGACCCAGTACTTC. Residues: CSVGPGGPSGETQYF.

The CDR3 region has the DNA TGTGCCAGCAGGAGAGGGACTAGCGGGAACCCCTACGAGCAGTACTTC. Its translation: CASRRGTSGNPYEQYF. V gene TRBV7-2 combines with J gene TRBJ2-7, with 13 bases that match TRBD2. Germline trimming cut 6 bases from V and 2 bases from J; bases unmatched to any gene: 7. Germline V gene sequence: CDR1 SGHTA, CDR2 FQGNSA. The CDR3 is made up of 16 amino acids.

The chain employs TRBV2 and TRBJ2-3; D unclear. CDR1 is SNHLY, CDR2 FYNNEI, per germline. Trimming took off 7 bases at V and 2 bases at J, with 10 bases between the two ends. The length of the CDR3 is 13 residues. The CDR3 nucleotides are TGTGCCAGCAAAGAGGAGTACACAGATACGCAGTATTTT. It encodes CASKEEYTDTQYF.

The V gene is TRBV5-1, the J gene TRBJ2-1, with D unresolved. The CDR3 runs 14 residues. Germline CDR1 is SGHRS and CDR2 is YFSETQ. V was shortened by 1 base and J by 5 bases, with 10 bases between the two germline ends. The CDR3 bases are TGCGCCAGCAGCTTGACCTGGACGGACAATGAGCAGTTCTTC. It is translated as CASSLTWTDNEQFF.

The chain couples TRBV15 to TRBJ1-1; D unclear. Germline V gene data show CDR1 as LNHNV and CDR2 as YYDKDF (reference sequence). Trimming shortened V by 5 bases and J by 1 base, and 14 bases separated the two germline ends. This CDR3 region has 15 residues. This CDR3 reads CATSPRRAENTEAFF. CDR3 DNA: TGTGCCACCAGCCCCCGAAGGGCGGAGAACACTGAAGCTTTCTTT.

The chain employs TRBV19 and TRBJ2-7, with D tentatively TRBD1 or TRBD2 (5 bases each). CDR1 and CDR2 from the germline V gene are LNHDA and SQIVND (reference sequence). This CDR3 region has 17 residues. Trimming took 1 base from V and 3 from J, leaving 19 bases between them. The CDR3 is CASSIAGRGAALYEQYF. The CDR3 region has the DNA TGTGCCAGTAGTATAGCCGGTAGGGGAGCCGCCCTCTACGAGCAGTACTTC.

The gene calls are TRBV30 and TRBJ2-5, with D uncertain. V lost 4 bases and J 7 bases, leaving 25 bases between the germline ends. This CDR3 is 16 amino acids long. Per the germline V gene, CDR1 is GTSNPN and CDR2 is SVGIG (reference sequence). CDR3: CAWMGASGRRVGTQYF. In DNA, the CDR3 is TGTGCCTGGATGGGCGCTTCTGGGCGCCGAGTGGGGACCCAGTACTTC.

The chain couples TRBV5-1 to TRBJ2-2, with D unresolved. CDR3 size: 11 residues. From germline, CDR1 is SGHRS and CDR2 YFSETQ. V shed 1 base and J shed 7 bases, with 2 bases lying between them. CDR3 sequence (DNA): TGCGCCAGCAGCTTGATCGGGGAGCTGTTTTTT. Amino acids: CASSLIGELFF.

The V and J genes are TRBV29-1 and TRBJ1-4; 9 bases match TRBD1. The germline CDR1 and CDR2 sequences are SQVTM and ANQGSEA. V was clipped by 7 bases and J by 5 bases; unmatched bases: 2. This CDR3 region has 12 residues. CDR3 in amino acids: CSGTGENEKLFF. The CDR3 nucleotides read TGCAGCGGGACAGGGGAAAATGAAAAACTGTTTTTT. The full variable domain, completed using reference TRBV29-1 and TRBJ1-4, is SAVISQKPSRDICQRGTSLTIQCQVDSQVTMMFWYRQQPGQSLTLIATANQGSEATYESGFVIDKFPISRPNLTFSTLTVSNMSPEDSSIYLCSGTGENEKLFFGSGTQLSVL.

V usage is TRBV7-9 and J usage is TRBJ2-5, with 9 bases fitting TRBD2. This CDR3 has 15 amino acids. Germline values: CDR1 SEHNR, CDR2 FQNEAQ (reference sequence). Trimming removed 5 bases from V and 4 bases from J; junction bases left unmatched: 8. The chain's CDR3 is CASSPRRTSAETQYF. CDR3 nucleotides: TGTGCCAGCAGCCCCCGCAGGACTAGCGCAGAGACCCAGTACTTC.

This clone was observed a handful of times. This sequence joins TRBV6-5 and TRBJ1-5; tentative D call: TRBD1 (5 bases). V was trimmed by 4 bases and J by 3 bases, leaving 10 bases between them. Germline V CDR1 and CDR2: MNHEY, SVGAGI. CDR3 length: 14 residues. In nucleotides, the CDR3 is TGTGCCAGCAGTTGGGGCAGGAACAATCAGCCCCAGCATTTT. It codes for CASSWGRNNQPQHF.

This sequence joins TRBV9 and TRBJ1-5; D uncertain. Germline lookup yields CDR1 SGDLS and CDR2 YYNGEE. CDR3 length equals 15 residues. Trimming stripped 4 bases from V and 0 bases from J, with 11 bases between. For the CDR3, the DNA is TGTGCCAGCAGCCCGAGCGCAGTTAGCAATCAGCCCCAGCATTTT. It translates to CASSPSAVSNQPQHF.

The chain is built from TRBV5-1 and TRBJ2-6; no definite D call. Germline-derived CDR1 and CDR2 are SGHRS and YFSETQ. This CDR3 contains 16 residues. Between the trimmed V and J ends, which lost 1 base and 0 bases, there was a span of 8 bases. CDR3 region: CASSLFTASGANVLTF. CDR3 in DNA: TGCGCCAGCAGCTTGTTTACAGCCTCTGGGGCCAACGTCCTGACTTTC.

The chain joins TRBV4-2 to TRBJ2-7, with no clear D. V lost 1 base to trimming and J lost 0 bases, with 10 bases between them. This CDR3 contains 15 residues. Germline lookup yields CDR1 LGHNA and CDR2 YNFKEQ. The CDR3 sequence: CASSQGTSSSYEQYF. The CDR3 region has the DNA TGTGCCAGCAGCCAAGGGACCTCCAGCTCCTACGAGCAGTACTTC.

The chain employs TRBV20-1 and TRBJ1-1; D remains unclear. The CDR3 extends over 11 amino acids. Looked up from germline, CDR1 is DFQATT and CDR2 is SNEGSKA (reference sequence). The germline V and J ends were trimmed by 6 bases and 7 bases, with 12 bases remaining between them. CDR3 bases: TGCAGTGCCACCGTTGGCTTTGAAGCTTTCTTT. This translates into CSATVGFEAFF.

The gene calls are TRBV28 and TRBJ2-7; 10 nucleotides line up with TRBD1. The length of the CDR3 is 16 residues. V lost 6 bases and J lost 5; bases outside the gene matches: 13. Germline-derived CDR1 and CDR2 are MDHEN and SYDVKM. The chain's CDR3 is CASSFIPGTGVHEQYF. In nucleotides, the CDR3 is TGTGCCAGCAGCTTTATCCCGGGGACAGGGGTACACGAGCAGTACTTC.

The chain uses TRBV5-4 and TRBJ1-2, with D perhaps TRBD1 (5 bases). V was trimmed by 3 bases and J by 4 bases, leaving 10 bases between them. From germline, CDR1 is SGHNT and CDR2 YYREEE (reference sequence). The CDR3 totals 13 residues. This CDR3 is CASSSGELYGYTF. DNA for the CDR3: TGTGCCAGCAGCTCGGGGGAGCTCTATGGCTACACCTTC. The variable domain in full, with the rest retrieved from reference TRBV5-4 and TRBJ1-2, is ETGVTQSPTHLIKTRGQQVTLRCSSQSGHNTVSWYQQALGQGPQFIFQYYREEENGRGNFPPRFSGLQFPNYSSELNVNALELDDSALYLCASSSGELYGYTFGSGTRLTVV.

This clone has a single count. The genes are TRBV7-6 and TRBJ2-5; 8 bases agree with TRBD1. The CDR3 is made up of 18 amino acids. CDR1 and CDR2 (germline): SGHVS, FNYEAQ. V dropped 5 bases and J dropped 5; count of bases not matched to a gene: 19. CDR3 residues: CASSPSATGAGVQETQYF. The DNA for the CDR3 is TGTGCCAGCAGCCCCAGCGCGACAGGGGCGGGTGTTCAGGAGACCCAGTACTTC.

The chain is built from TRBV6-5 and TRBJ2-7; TRBD1 aligns across 9 bases. V shed 6 bases and J 9 bases; nucleotides not matched to a gene: 15. Looked up from germline, CDR1 is MNHEY and CDR2 is SVGAGI. This CDR3 is built from 15 residues. CDR3: CASSRAPGQGLLQYF. CDR3 in DNA: TGTGCCAGCAGCCGCGCCCCGGGACAGGGATTGCTGCAGTACTTC.

The chain links TRBV4-2 to TRBJ2-7; 7 bases line up with TRBD2. Germline V gene data show CDR1 as LGHNA and CDR2 as YNFKEQ. J was trimmed by 4 bases and V by 4 bases; bases with no gene match: 10. This CDR3 spans 15 amino acids. The CDR3 region has the DNA TGTGCCAGCAGCCCCTTCGGGCGGGAGATGTACGAGCAGTACTTC. Translating gives CASSPFGREMYEQYF.

This sequence joins TRBV7-7 and TRBJ2-1; 10 bases agree with TRBD2. Germline V gene sequence: CDR1 SSHAT, CDR2 FNYEAQ (reference sequence). Trimming cost V 1 base and J 6 bases; bases outside gene matches: 12. This CDR3 has 18 residues. The CDR3 region has the DNA TGTGCCAGCAGCTTAGACCGAGCGGGAGGGCCGATAGGCAATGAGCAGTTCTTC. Translating gives CASSLDRAGGPIGNEQFF.

The chain couples TRBV5-5 to TRBJ1-2; D perhaps matches TRBD1 (5 bases). V gave up 0 bases and J gave up 8 bases, with 11 bases separating them. In germline, CDR1 is SGHKS, CDR2 YYEKEE (reference sequence). This CDR3 has 13 amino acids. In DNA, the CDR3 is TGTGCCAGCAGCTTGGGGCAGGGCGAGGGCTACACCTTC. This gives the protein CASSLGQGEGYTF. The full variable domain, in which reference TRBV5-5 and TRBJ1-2 provide the parts outside the CDR3, is DAGVTQSPTHLIKTRGQQVTLRCSPISGHKSVSWYQQVLGQGPQFIFQYYEKEERGRGNFPDRFSARQFPNYSSELNVNALLLGDSALYLCASSLGQGEGYTFGSGTRLTVV.

This rearrangement joins TRBV11-2 to TRBJ2-5, with D perhaps given as TRBD1 or TRBD2 (5 bases each). This CDR3 has 14 amino acids. Trimming removed 5 bases from V and 1 base from J, with 11 bases in between. Germline V gene data show CDR1 as SGHAT and CDR2 as FQNNGV. CDR3 loop: CASSRDLLQETQYF. In DNA, the CDR3 is TGTGCCAGCAGCCGGGACCTTCTCCAAGAGACCCAGTACTTC.

This clone was recorded only once. The CDR3 coding sequence is TGTGCCATCAGTGAAACTAGCGCCTACAATGAGCAGTTCTTC. Its translation: CAISETSAYNEQFF. The chain combines TRBV10-3 with TRBJ2-1; TRBD2 matches 7 bases. V lost 3 bases, J lost 2 bases, and 1 base stayed unmatched. Germline V gives CDR1 ENHRY, CDR2 SYGVKD. This CDR3 spans 14 amino acids.

As to this clone: Other DNA sequences in the sample encode the same CDR3. The chain couples TRBV7-2 to TRBJ1-4; D unresolved. V shed 3 bases and J shed 3 bases, with 5 bases lying between them. Germline CDR1 and CDR2: SGHTA and FQGNSA. CDR3 length: 13 amino acids. CDR3 sequence: CASSFGPNEKLFF. The CDR3 DNA follows: TGTGCCAGCAGCTTCGGGCCTAATGAAAAACTGTTTTTT. The full variable domain, completed using reference TRBV7-2 and TRBJ1-4, is GAGVSQSPSNKVTEKGKDVELRCDPISGHTALYWYRQSLGQGLEFLIYFQGNSAPDKSGLPSDRFSAERTGGSVSTLTIQRTQQEDSAVYLCASSFGPNEKLFFGSGTQLSVL.

The chain joins TRBV27 to TRBJ2-3; 12 bases are shared with TRBD2. From germline, CDR1 is MNHEY and CDR2 SMNVEV (reference sequence). V dropped 4 bases and J dropped 4; count of bases not matched to a gene: 3. The CDR3 is 15 amino acids. The CDR3 nucleotides read TGTGCCAGCAGTTCCGGACTAGCGGGATCAGATACGCAGTATTTT. Protein sequence: CASSSGLAGSDTQYF.